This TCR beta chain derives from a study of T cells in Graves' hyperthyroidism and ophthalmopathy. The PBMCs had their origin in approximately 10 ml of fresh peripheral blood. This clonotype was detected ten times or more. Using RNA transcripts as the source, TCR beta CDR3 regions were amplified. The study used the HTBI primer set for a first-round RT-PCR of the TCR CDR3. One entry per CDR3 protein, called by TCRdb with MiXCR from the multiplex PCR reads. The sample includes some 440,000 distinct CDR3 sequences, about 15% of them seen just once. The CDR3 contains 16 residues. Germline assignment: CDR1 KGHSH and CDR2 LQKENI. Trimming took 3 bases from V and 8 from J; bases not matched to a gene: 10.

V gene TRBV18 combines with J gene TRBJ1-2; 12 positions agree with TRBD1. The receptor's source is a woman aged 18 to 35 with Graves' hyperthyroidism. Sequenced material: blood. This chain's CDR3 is CASSPSTGTGGFGYTF. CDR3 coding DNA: TGTGCCAGCTCACCGTCAACCGGGACAGGGGGCTTCGGCTACACCTTC.